The 10 T cell receptor beta chains given below trace back to one sample, sequenced in a study of cytomegalovirus exposure and HLA in healthy donors. The PCR contained 60 Vbeta and 13 Jbeta primers. Method: immunoSEQ multiplex PCR; TCRdb's copy keeps in-frame clones and lacks some. There are more than 35,000 clones in the sample; almost 70% occur only once, and around 3.9% lies in the top ten. Sequencing was performed on PBMCs. The receptors shown here come from a man in his forties in good health and CMV-seronegative.

The chain combines TRBV29-1 with TRBJ2-3; a possible D gene is TRBD2 (8 bases). Per germline, CDR1 SQVTM and CDR2 ANQGSEA. V was cut by 6 bases and J by 4 bases, with 17 bases left in between. The CDR3 covers 14 residues. CDR3 in amino acids: CSVDGRGRPDTQYF. CDR3 bases: TGCAGCGTCGACGGGAGGGGGCGCCCAGATACGCAGTATTTT.

The V gene is TRBV2, the J gene TRBJ1-5, with 9 bases lining up with TRBD1. The CDR3 is made up of 17 amino acids. Germline V gene lookup returns CDR1 SNHLY and CDR2 FYNNEI. Trimming at V came to 6 bases and at J to 9 bases, leaving 18 bases not matched to a gene. CDR3 coding DNA: TGTGCCAGCAGGCTTCGCATAAACCGGGACAGGGTAATGCCCCAGCATTTT. Translation: CASRLRINRDRVMPQHF.

The chain employs TRBV20-1 and TRBJ1-5; the D is unclear. This CDR3 is built from 10 residues. The germline gives CDR1 DFQATT, CDR2 SNEGSKA (reference sequence). The CDR3 region has the DNA TGCAGCGGCGGTGGTCAGCCCCAGCATTTT. Protein sequence: CSGGGQPQHF.

The rearrangement uses TRBV6-1 and TRBJ2-7, with D unclear. In germline, CDR1 is MNHNS, CDR2 SASEGT. The V and J ends lost 4 bases and 1 base respectively, with 8 bases between them. The CDR3 contains 13 residues. CDR3 coding DNA: TGTGCCAGCAGTGCTTCGCTATCCTACGAGCAGTACTTC. It translates to CASSASLSYEQYF.

The CDR3: CASSPSRGAQETQYF. The CDR3 nucleotides are TGTGCCAGCAGCCCTTCTCGGGGGGCCCAAGAGACCCAGTACTTC. The chain recombines TRBV7-2 with TRBJ2-5, with D perhaps matching TRBD2 (7 bases). Germline V gives CDR1 SGHTA, CDR2 FQGNSA. The CDR3 spans 15 residues. V lost 5 bases to trimming and J lost 1 base, with 14 bases between them.

This sequence joins TRBV2 and TRBJ2-7, with D perhaps TRBD1 (5 bases). V lost 1 base, J lost 2 bases, and 9 bases lay in between. This CDR3 contains 14 residues. Germline CDR1 and CDR2: SNHLY and FYNNEI. The CDR3 spells CASSEGRTTYEQYF. In DNA form, the CDR3 reads TGTGCCAGCAGTGAAGGCAGGACAACCTACGAGCAGTACTTC.

The DNA of the CDR3 is TGTGCCAGCAGCCCCGACAGCCATAATTCACCCCTCCACTTT. This translates into CASSPDSHNSPLHF. The chain has TRBV2 and TRBJ1-6; tentative D call: TRBD1 (5 bases). The germline V gene has CDR1 SNHLY and CDR2 FYNNEI. The CDR3 loop spans 14 amino acids. V was trimmed by 6 bases and J by 5 bases, leaving 11 bases between them.

This sequence joins TRBV29-1 and TRBJ1-5; perhaps TRBD1 as D (6 bases). V was clipped by 6 bases and J by 1 base, with 13 bases between them. The CDR3 is made up of 14 amino acids. Germline CDR1 is SQVTM and CDR2 is ANQGSEA. CDR3 nucleotides: TGCAGCGTACGACAGGTTGGGAGCAATCAGCCCCAGCATTTT. This gives the protein CSVRQVGSNQPQHF.

The J gene is TRBJ2-7, the V gene TRBV4-1; 7 positions agree with TRBD1. Trimming cost V 4 bases and J 3 bases; bases outside gene matches: 6. This CDR3 contains 14 residues. Germline-derived CDR1 and CDR2 are MGHRA and YSYEKL. CDR3 sequence (DNA): TGCGCCAGCAGCCGGAGCCGGGACAGCTACGAGCAGTACTTC. Protein: CASSRSRDSYEQYF.

The chain is built from TRBV4-2 and TRBJ2-7; the match to TRBD1 covers 9 bases. CDR1 LGHNA and CDR2 YNFKEQ come from the germline V gene. Trimming took 4 bases from V and 7 from J; bases not matched to a gene: 2. The CDR3 has 12 residues. The CDR3 DNA sequence: TGTGCCAGCAGCCCGGGGACAGGGGAGCAGTACTTC. It is translated as CASSPGTGEQYF.